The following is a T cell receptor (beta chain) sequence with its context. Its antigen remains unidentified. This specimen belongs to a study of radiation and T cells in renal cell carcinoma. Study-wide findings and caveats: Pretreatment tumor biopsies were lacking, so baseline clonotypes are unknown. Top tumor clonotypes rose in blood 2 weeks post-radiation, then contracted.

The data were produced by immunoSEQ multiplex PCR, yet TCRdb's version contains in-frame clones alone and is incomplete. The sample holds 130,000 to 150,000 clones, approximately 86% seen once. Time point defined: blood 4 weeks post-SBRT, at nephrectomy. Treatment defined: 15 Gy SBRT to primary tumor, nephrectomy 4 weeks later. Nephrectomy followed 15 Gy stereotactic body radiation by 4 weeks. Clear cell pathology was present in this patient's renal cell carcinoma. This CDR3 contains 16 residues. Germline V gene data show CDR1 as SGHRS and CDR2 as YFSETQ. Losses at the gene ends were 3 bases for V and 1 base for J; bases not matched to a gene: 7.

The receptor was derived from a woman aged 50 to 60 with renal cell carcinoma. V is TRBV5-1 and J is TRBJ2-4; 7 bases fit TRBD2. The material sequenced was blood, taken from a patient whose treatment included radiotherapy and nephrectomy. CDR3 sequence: CASSYQGGSAKNIQYF. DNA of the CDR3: TGCGCCAGCAGCTACCAGGGAGGGTCGGCCAAAAACATTCAGTACTTC.